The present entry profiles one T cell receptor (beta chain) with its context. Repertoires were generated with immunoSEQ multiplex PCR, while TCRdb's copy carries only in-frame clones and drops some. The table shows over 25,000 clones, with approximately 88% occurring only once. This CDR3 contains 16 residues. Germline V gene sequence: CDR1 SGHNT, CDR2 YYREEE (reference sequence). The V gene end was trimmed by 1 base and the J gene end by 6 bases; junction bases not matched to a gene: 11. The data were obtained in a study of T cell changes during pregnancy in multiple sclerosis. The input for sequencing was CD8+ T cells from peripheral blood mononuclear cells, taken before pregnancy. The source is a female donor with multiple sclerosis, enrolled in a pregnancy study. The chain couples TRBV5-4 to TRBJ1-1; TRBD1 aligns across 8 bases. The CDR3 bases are TGTGCCAGCAGCTTGCTCCCTGACAGGGGTTATTCTGAAGCTTTCTTT. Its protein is CASSLLPDRGYSEAFF.